This entry lists 15 T cell receptor beta chains sequenced from one sample in a study of CD8+ T cells in alopecia areata. Isolated RNA was reverse transcribed into cDNA used as the sequencing template. Some clones are missing from TCRdb's copy, which holds only in-frame ones; the method was immunoSEQ multiplex PCR. The repertoire holds under 350,000 clones, with nearly 60% as singletons. As for treatment: oral pan-JAK inhibitor, 5-10 mg twice daily. The sample consisted of CD4+ T cells sorted from blood, taken at week 24, from a patient treated with tofacitinib. These receptors came from a human donor with alopecia areata.

The CDR3 loop is CASSKSGGAEKLFF. The CDR3 bases are TGTGCCAGCAGTAAAAGCGGGGGTGCTGAAAAACTGTTTTTT. The chain carries TRBV25-1 and TRBJ1-4; possibly TRBD1 for D (5 bases). Germline V gene sequence: CDR1 MGHDK, CDR2 SYGVNS. V was trimmed by 5 bases and J by 7 bases, leaving 14 bases between them. The CDR3 is 14 amino acids.

This clone was recorded a few times. The chain uses TRBV15 and TRBJ2-3, with D uncertain. Trimming left V 5 bases short and J 8 bases short, with 14 bases between. Germline loops: CDR1 LNHNV, CDR2 YYDKDF (reference sequence). The CDR3 has 13 amino acids. CDR3 in amino acids: CATSRQKDGTQYF. The CDR3 bases are TGTGCCACCAGCCGCCAGAAGGATGGTACGCAGTATTTT.

This clone was seen a few times. V gene TRBV29-1 combines with J gene TRBJ2-5; no reliable D call. This CDR3 is 11 amino acids long. Per germline, CDR1 SQVTM and CDR2 ANQGSEA. Trimming stripped 4 bases from V and 6 bases from J, with 9 bases between. CDR3 coding DNA: TGCAGCGTTGCCAGAGGACAGACCCAGTACTTC. As protein: CSVARGQTQYF.

This clone has a handful of counts. V usage is TRBV19 and J usage is TRBJ2-3; D may be TRBD2 (5 bases). Trimming cost V 3 bases and J 1 base, with 14 bases left between them. Germline V gene sequence: CDR1 LNHDA, CDR2 SQIVND (reference sequence). The CDR3 length is 16 residues. The chain's CDR3 is CASSIRLMGGTDTQYF. The CDR3 DNA follows: TGTGCCAGTAGTATCCGCCTTATGGGAGGCACAGATACGCAGTATTTT.

The chain combines TRBV7-2 with TRBJ2-3; D not resolved. Germline V lookup: CDR1 SGHTA, CDR2 FQGNSA. Trimming cost V 5 bases and J 6 bases, with 9 bases left between them. The CDR3 has 12 amino acids. The CDR3: CASSPFSDTQYF. CDR3 bases: TGTGCCAGCAGCCCCTTCAGCGATACGCAGTATTTT.

The chain uses TRBV5-1 and TRBJ1-5, with 8 nucleotides matching TRBD1. J gave up 7 bases and V 0 bases, and 3 bases lay outside the gene matches. The CDR3 is 14 amino acids. Germline V lookup: CDR1 SGHRS, CDR2 YFSETQ. In DNA, the CDR3 is TGCGCCAGCAGCTTGGGGACAGGGAACCAGCCCCAGCATTTT. This encodes CASSLGTGNQPQHF.

This chain joins TRBV7-2 and TRBJ1-1, with 8 bases that match TRBD1. CDR3 size: 15 residues. CDR1 is SGHTA, CDR2 FQGNSA, per germline. V lost 3 bases and J lost 0; bases outside the gene matches: 3. For the CDR3, the DNA is TGTGCCAGCAGCTTTGACAGGGGCCTGAACACTGAAGCTTTCTTT. It yields the protein CASSFDRGLNTEAFF.

On this clone: One end of the junction fails to match germline, which may point to a read error. The chain combines TRBV29-1 with TRBJ2-2, with D possibly being TRBD1 (7 bases). The CDR3 consists of 14 residues. Germline CDR1 and CDR2: SQVTM and ANQGSEA. The CDR3 region is CSAYRGGSTGEPFF. CDR3 DNA: TGCAGCGCGTACAGGGGAGGTAGCACCGGGGAGCCGTTTTTT.

V usage is TRBV5-1 and J usage is TRBJ1-1, with 7 bases aligning to TRBD1. CDR3 length: 15 amino acids. Germline V gene sequence: CDR1 SGHRS, CDR2 YFSETQ. Germline trimming cut 1 base from V and 8 bases from J; bases unmatched to any gene: 11. CDR3 residues: CASSLQGGQVSEAFF. CDR3 nucleotide sequence: TGCGCCAGCAGCTTGCAGGGCGGACAGGTCTCCGAAGCTTTCTTT.

This clone was picked up a small number of times. This chain links TRBV30 with TRBJ1-2; unclear D gene. The CDR3 length is 12 residues. V gave up 5 bases and J gave up 4 bases, with 11 bases separating them. Germline loops: CDR1 GTSNPN, CDR2 SVGIG (reference sequence). CDR3 protein: CAWDSGTYGYTF. The CDR3 region has the DNA TGTGCCTGGGATTCGGGTACCTATGGCTACACCTTC.

The chain uses TRBV29-1 and TRBJ1-4, with D unresolved. The V gene's germline CDR1 is SQVTM and CDR2 ANQGSEA. This CDR3 has 11 residues. CDR3 protein: CSIALSEKLFF. For the CDR3, the DNA is TGCAGTATCGCTTTAAGTGAAAAACTGTTTTTT.

The chain joins TRBV29-1 to TRBJ2-5; D gene unclear. The V gene lost 4 bases and the J gene lost 3 bases, with 12 bases spanning the gap. From germline, CDR1 is SQVTM and CDR2 ANQGSEA. There are 13 residues in the CDR3. Here the CDR3 DNA reads TGCAGCGTTGTTGGCAGGATGAAAGAGACCCAGTACTTC. Translation gives CSVVGRMKETQYF.

V usage is TRBV7-2 and J usage is TRBJ2-7; tentatively, D is TRBD1 or TRBD2 (6 bases each). V lost 0 bases to trimming and J lost 3 bases, with 9 bases between them. The germline CDR1 and CDR2 sequences are SGHTA and FQGNSA. This CDR3 contains 14 residues. The CDR3 protein is CASSLARDNYEQYF. In DNA form, the CDR3 reads TGTGCCAGCAGCTTAGCGCGGGACAACTACGAGCAGTACTTC.

This clone showed up just a few times. V is TRBV19 and J is TRBJ1-1, with 8 positions matching TRBD1. J lost 3 bases, V lost 7 bases, and 7 bases had no gene match. This CDR3 has 14 amino acids. Germline V gene sequence: CDR1 LNHDA, CDR2 SQIVND (reference sequence). The CDR3 region has the DNA TGTGCCAGTACCTCGGACAGGGAATACACTGAAGCTTTCTTT. This codes for CASTSDREYTEAFF.

The rearrangement joins TRBV29-1 to TRBJ1-2; 7 bases map to TRBD1. From germline, CDR1 is SQVTM and CDR2 ANQGSEA. This CDR3 is built from 15 residues. Losses at the gene ends were 1 base for V and 5 bases for J; bases not matched to a gene: 10. The CDR3 nucleotides read TGCAGCGTTGAAGGGGGACCTGACAGGGTATATGGCTACACCTTC. Translated: CSVEGGPDRVYGYTF.